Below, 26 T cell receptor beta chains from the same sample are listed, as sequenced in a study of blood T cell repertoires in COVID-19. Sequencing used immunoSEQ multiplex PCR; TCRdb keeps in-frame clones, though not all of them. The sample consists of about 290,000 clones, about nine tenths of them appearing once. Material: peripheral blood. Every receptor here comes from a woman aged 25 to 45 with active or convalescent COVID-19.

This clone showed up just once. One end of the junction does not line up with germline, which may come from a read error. The CDR3 bases are TGTGCTAGCAGCTTAGTAGCGGGGGGAAGAGAGACCCAGTACTTC. Translated, it gives CASSLVAGGRETQYF. V usage is TRBV7-7 and J usage is TRBJ2-5, with 10 bases lining up with TRBD2. This CDR3 region has 15 residues. CDR1 and CDR2 from the germline V gene are SSHAT and FNYEAQ (reference sequence).

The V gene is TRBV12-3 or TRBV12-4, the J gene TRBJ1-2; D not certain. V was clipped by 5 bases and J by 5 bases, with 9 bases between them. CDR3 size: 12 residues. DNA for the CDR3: TGTGCCAGCAGTCCGACGGGGTATGGCTACACCTTC. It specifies CASSPTGYGYTF.

The CDR3 DNA reads as TGTGCCAGTAGTCACCGGGGAAGCGAGCAGTACTTC. This translates into CASSHRGSEQYF. This rearrangement joins TRBV19 to TRBJ2-7; a weak D match, TRBD2 (5 bases). CDR3 length equals 12 residues. Trimming took 5 bases from V and 6 from J, leaving 11 bases between them. Germline-derived CDR1 and CDR2 are LNHDA and SQIVND (reference sequence).

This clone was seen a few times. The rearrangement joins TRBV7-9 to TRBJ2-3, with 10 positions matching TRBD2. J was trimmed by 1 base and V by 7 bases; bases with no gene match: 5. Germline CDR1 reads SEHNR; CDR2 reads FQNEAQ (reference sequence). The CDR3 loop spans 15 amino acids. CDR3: CASNPGLAGTDTQYF. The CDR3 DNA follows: TGTGCCAGCAACCCCGGACTAGCGGGCACAGATACGCAGTATTTT.

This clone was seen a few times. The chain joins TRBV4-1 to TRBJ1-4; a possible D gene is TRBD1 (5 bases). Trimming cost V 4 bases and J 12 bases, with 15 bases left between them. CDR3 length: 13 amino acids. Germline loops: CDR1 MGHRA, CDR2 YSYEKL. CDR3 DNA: TGCGCCAGCAGCCCGCCAGGGTCCGGAGAACTGTTTTTT. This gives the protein CASSPPGSGELFF.

CDR3 sequence (DNA): TGCGCCAGCAGTGATCTTGTATTGCAGGACACAACTGAAGCTTTCTTT. Protein product: CASSDLVLQDTTEAFF. The rearrangement joins TRBV10-1 to TRBJ1-1; a possible D gene is TRBD1 (5 bases). This CDR3 comprises 16 residues. Germline assignment: CDR1 WNHNN and CDR2 SYGVQD (reference sequence). V dropped 3 bases and J dropped 5 bases, with 19 bases sitting between them.

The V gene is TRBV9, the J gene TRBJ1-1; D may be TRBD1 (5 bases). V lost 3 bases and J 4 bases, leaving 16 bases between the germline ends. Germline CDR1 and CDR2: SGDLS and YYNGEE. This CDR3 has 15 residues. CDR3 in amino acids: CASSAGLGLTTEAFF. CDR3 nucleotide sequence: TGTGCCAGCAGCGCGGGACTGGGGTTGACCACTGAAGCTTTCTTT.

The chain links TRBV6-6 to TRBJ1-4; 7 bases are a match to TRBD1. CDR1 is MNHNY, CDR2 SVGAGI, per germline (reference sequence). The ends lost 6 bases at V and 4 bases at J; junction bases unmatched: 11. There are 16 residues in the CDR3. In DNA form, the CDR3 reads TGTGCCAGCAGCCACGACAGGGTCGGCGGTAATGAAAAACTGTTTTTT. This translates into CASSHDRVGGNEKLFF.

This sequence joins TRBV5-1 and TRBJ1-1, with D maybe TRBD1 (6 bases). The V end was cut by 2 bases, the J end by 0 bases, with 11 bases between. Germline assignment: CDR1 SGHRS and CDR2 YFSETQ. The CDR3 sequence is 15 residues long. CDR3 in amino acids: CASSFTGTMNTEAFF. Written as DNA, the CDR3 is TGCGCCAGCAGCTTTACCGGGACAATGAACACTGAAGCTTTCTTT.

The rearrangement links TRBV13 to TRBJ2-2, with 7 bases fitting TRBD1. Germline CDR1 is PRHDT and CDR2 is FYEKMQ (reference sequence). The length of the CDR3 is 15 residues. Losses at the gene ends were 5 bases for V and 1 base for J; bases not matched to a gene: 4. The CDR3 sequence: CASSQGGRNTGELFF. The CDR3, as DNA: TGTGCCAGCAGCCAAGGGGGCCGGAACACCGGGGAGCTGTTTTTT.

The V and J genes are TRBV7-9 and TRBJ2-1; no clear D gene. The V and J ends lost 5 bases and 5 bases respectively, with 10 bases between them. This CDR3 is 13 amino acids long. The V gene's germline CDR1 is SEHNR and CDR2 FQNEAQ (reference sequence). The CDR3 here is CASSLESNNEQFF. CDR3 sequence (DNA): TGTGCCAGCAGCCTAGAGTCTAACAATGAGCAGTTCTTC.

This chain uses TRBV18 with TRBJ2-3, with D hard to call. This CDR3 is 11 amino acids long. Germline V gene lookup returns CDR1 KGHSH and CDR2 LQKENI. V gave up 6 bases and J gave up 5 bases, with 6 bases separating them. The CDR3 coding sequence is TGTGCCAGCTCTCCCGGAGATACGCAGTATTTT. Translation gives CASSPGDTQYF.

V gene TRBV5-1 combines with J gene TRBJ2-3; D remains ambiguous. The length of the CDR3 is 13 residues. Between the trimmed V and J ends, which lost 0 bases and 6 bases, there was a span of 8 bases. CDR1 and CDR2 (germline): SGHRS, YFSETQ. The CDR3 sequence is CASSLEVADTQYF. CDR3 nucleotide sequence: TGCGCCAGCAGCTTGGAGGTAGCTGATACGCAGTATTTT.

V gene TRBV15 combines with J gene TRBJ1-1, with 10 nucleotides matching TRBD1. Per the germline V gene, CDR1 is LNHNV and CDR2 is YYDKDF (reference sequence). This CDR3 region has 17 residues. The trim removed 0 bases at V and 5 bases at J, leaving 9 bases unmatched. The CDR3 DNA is TGTGCCACCAGCAGAGATCTTCTGGGGACAGGGGCGACTGAAGCTTTCTTT. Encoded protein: CATSRDLLGTGATEAFF. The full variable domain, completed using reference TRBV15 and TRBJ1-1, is DAMVIQNPRYQVTQFGKPVTLSCSQTLNHNVMYWYQQKSSQAPKLLFHYYDKDFNNEADTPDNFQSRRPNTSFCFLDIRSPGLGDTAMYLCATSRDLLGTGATEAFFGQGTRLTVV.

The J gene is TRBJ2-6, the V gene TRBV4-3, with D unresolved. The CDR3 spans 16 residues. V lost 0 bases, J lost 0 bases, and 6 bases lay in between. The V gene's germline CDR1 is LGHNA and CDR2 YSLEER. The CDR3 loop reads CASSQDLASGANVLTF. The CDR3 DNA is TGCGCCAGCAGCCAAGATTTAGCCTCTGGGGCCAACGTCCTGACTTTC.

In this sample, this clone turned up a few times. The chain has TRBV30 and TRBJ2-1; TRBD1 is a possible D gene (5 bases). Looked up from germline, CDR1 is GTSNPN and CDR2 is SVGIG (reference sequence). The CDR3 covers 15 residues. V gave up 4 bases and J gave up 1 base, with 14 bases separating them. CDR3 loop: CAWKVGAGSYNEQFF. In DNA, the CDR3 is TGTGCCTGGAAGGTAGGAGCAGGGTCCTACAATGAGCAGTTCTTC.

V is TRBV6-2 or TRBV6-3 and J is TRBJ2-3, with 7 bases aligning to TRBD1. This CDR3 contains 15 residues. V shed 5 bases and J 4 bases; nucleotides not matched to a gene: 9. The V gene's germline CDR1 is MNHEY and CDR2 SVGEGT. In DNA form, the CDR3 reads TGTGCCAGCAGTCAACGGACAGGTCGCGCAGATACGCAGTATTTT. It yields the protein CASSQRTGRADTQYF.

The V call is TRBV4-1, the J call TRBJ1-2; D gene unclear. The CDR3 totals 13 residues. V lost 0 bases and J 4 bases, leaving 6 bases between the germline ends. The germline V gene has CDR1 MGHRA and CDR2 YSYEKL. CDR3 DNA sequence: TGCGCCAGCAGCCAAGATCCAGTCTATGGCTACACCTTC. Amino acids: CASSQDPVYGYTF.

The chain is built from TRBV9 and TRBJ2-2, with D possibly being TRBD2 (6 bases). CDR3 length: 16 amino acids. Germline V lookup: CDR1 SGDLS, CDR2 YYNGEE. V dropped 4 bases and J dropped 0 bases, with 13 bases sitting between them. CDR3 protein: CASSPLAGTNTGELFF. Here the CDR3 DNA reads TGTGCCAGCAGCCCACTAGCAGGGACGAACACCGGGGAGCTGTTTTTT. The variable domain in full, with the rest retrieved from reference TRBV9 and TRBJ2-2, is DSGVTQTPKHLITATGQRVTLRCSPRSGDLSVYWYQQSLDQGLQFLIQYYNGEERAKGNILERFSAQQFPDLHSELNLSSLELGDSALYFCASSPLAGTNTGELFFGEGSRLTVL.

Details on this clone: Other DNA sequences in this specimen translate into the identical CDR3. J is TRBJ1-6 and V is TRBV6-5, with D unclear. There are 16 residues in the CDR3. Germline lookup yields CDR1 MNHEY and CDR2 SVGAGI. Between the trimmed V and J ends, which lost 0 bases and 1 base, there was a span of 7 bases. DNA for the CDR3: TGTGCCAGCAGTTACTCTAGAGGTTCCTATAATTCACCCCTCCACTTT. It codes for CASSYSRGSYNSPLHF.

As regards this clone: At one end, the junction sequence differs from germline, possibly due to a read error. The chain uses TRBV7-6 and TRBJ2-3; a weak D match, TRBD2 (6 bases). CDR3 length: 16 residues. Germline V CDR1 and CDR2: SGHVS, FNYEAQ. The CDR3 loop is CASSLASSSETDTQYF. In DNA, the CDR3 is TGTGCCAGCAGCCTAGCGTCGTCTAGCGAAACAGATACGCAGTATTTT.

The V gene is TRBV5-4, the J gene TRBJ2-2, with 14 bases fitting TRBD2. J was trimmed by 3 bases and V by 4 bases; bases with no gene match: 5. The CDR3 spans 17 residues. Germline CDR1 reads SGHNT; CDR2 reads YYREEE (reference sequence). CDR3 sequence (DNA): TGTGCCAGCAGCAAGACTAGCGGGGGGGCCCACACCGGGGAGCTGTTTTTT. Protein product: CASSKTSGGAHTGELFF.

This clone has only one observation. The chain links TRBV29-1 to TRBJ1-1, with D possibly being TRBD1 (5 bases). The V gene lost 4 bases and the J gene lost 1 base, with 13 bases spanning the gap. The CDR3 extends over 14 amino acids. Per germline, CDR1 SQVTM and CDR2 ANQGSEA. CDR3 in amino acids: CSVGKGRGNTEAFF. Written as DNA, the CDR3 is TGCAGCGTTGGGAAGGGGCGCGGGAACACTGAAGCTTTCTTT.

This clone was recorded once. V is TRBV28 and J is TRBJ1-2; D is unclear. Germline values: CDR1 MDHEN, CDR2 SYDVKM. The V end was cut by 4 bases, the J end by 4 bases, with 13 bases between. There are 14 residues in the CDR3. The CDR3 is CASSSARKIYGYTF. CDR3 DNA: TGTGCCAGCAGTTCCGCTAGGAAAATCTATGGCTACACCTTC.

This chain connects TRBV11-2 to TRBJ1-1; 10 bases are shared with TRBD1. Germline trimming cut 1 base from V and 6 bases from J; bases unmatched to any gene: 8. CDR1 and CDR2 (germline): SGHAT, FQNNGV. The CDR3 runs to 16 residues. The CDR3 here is CASSLVLETGGAEAFF. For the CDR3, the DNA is TGTGCCAGCAGCTTAGTGCTTGAGACAGGGGGCGCTGAAGCTTTCTTT.

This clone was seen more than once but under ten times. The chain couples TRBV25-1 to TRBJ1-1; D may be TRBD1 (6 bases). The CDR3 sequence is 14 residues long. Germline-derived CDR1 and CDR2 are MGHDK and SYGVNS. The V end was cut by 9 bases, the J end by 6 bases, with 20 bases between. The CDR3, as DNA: TGTGCCAGGGGGGCAGGGAGAATGTGGGCTGAAGCTTTCTTT. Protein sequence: CARGAGRMWAEAFF.